The clone carrying this T cell receptor beta chain was detected a few times. Its cognate antigen is unknown. With 3 bases clipped from V and 3 bases from J, the junction kept 11 bases outside the gene matches. Germline CDR1 ENHRY, CDR2 SYGVKD. The CDR3 runs to 16 residues. This sample was taken from a study of post-analysis software for immune sequencing data. The overall study: The courses of disease that were included comprised relapsing-remitting, secondary progressive and progressive-relapsing multiple sclerosis.

Study conclusions and caveats: The five TRBV segments detected at higher frequency in patients than in controls included TRBV5-6, TRBV5-1 and TRBV20-1. Among multiple sclerosis patients, normalized Chao1 diversity was significantly below that of controls.

Carried by the TCR beta cDNA libraries were unique molecular identifiers. TCRdb redid the calling of the PCR reads with MiXCR, one entry per CDR3 protein. In the table there are 820,000 or so distinct CDR3 sequences, under 70% of which are singletons. This clonotype was sampled from a girl between 5 and 17 years old with multiple sclerosis. Sequenced sample: blood. V gene TRBV10-3 combines with J gene TRBJ2-7, with 7 bases that match TRBD2. The CDR3 loop reads CAISEGRGRALYEQYF. For the CDR3, the DNA is TGTGCCATCAGTGAAGGACGGGGGAGGGCCCTCTACGAGCAGTACTTC.